This TCR beta chain was observed in a study of T cell responses to AZD1222 COVID-19 vaccine. Study findings and constraints: Seropositivity was recorded at baseline in only 6 or 7 AZD1222 recipients.

Points on this clone: Its antigen is currently unknown.

Second doses that came at about 4 or about 12 weeks were put together. This table comes from immunoSEQ multiplex PCR, and its TCRdb copy is limited to in-frame clones, with some not included. The sample has fewer than 150,000 clones, about 90% seen once. The receptor was derived from an adult who received the AZD1222 COVID-19 vaccine. Sequences were derived from peripheral blood, sampled 28 days after the second AZD1222 dose.

The CDR3 is CASSQGPQNTGELFF. The CDR3 nucleotides read TGTGCCAGCAGCCAAGGGCCTCAGAACACCGGGGAGCTGTTTTTT. The chain links TRBV4-2 to TRBJ2-2; unclear D gene. V dropped 1 base and J dropped 1 base, with 7 bases sitting between them. Looked up from germline, CDR1 is LGHNA and CDR2 is YNFKEQ. The CDR3 has 15 residues.